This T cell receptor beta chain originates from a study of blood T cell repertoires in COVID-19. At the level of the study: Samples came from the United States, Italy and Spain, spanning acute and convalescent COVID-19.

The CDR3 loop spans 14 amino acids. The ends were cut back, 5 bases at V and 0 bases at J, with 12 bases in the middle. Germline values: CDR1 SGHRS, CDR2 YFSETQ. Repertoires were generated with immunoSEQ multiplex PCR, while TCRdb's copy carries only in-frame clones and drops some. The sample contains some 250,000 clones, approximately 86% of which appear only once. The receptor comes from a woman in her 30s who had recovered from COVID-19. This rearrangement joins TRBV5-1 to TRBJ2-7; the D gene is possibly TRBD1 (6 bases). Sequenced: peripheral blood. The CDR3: CASRPLGGSYEQYF. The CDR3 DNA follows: TGCGCCAGCAGACCTTTAGGGGGCTCCTACGAGCAGTACTTC.